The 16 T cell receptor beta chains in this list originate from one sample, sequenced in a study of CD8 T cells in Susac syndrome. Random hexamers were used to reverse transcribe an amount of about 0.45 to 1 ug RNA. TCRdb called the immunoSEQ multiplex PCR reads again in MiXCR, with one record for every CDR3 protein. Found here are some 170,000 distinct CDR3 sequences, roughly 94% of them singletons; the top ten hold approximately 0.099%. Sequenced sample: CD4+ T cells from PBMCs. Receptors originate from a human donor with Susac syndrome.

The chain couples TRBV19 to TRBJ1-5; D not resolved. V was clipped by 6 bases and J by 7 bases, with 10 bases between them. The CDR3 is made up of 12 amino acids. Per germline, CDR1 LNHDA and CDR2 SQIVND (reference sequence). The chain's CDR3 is CASSGGYQPQHF. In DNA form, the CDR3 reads TGTGCCAGTAGCGGCGGGTACCAGCCCCAGCATTTT.

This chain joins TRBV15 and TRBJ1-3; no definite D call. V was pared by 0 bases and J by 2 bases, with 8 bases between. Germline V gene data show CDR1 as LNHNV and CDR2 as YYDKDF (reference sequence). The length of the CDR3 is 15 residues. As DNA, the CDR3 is TGTGCCACCAGCAGAGATGTGGGAACTGGAAACACCATATATTTT. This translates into CATSRDVGTGNTIYF.

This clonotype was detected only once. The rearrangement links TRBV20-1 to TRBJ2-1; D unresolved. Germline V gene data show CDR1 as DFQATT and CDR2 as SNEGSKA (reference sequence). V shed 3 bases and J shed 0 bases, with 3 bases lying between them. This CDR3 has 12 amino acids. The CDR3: CSASNSYNEQFF. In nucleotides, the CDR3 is TGCAGTGCTAGTAACTCCTACAATGAGCAGTTCTTC.

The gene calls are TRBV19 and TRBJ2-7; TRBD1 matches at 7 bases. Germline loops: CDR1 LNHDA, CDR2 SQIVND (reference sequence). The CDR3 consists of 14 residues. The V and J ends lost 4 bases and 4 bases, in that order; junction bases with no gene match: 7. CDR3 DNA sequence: TGTGCCAGTAGTAATACCGGGACAGTATACGAGCAGTACTTC. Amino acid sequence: CASSNTGTVYEQYF. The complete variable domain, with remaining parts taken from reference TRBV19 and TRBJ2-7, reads DGGITQSPKYLFRKEGQNVTLSCEQNLNHDAMYWYRQDPGQGLRLIYYSQIVNDFQKGDIAEGYSVSREKKESFPLTVTSAQKNPTAFYLCASSNTGTVYEQYFGPGTRLTVT.

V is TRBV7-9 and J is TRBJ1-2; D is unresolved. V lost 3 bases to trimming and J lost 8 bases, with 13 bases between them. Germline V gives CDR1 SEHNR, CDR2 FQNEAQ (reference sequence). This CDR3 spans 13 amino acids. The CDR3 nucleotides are TGTGCCAGCAGCTTTGAAGGGATGGGCGGCTACACCTTC. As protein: CASSFEGMGGYTF.

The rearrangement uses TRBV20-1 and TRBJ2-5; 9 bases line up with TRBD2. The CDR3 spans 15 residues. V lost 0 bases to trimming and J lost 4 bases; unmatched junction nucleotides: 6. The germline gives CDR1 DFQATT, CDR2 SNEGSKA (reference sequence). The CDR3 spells CSAREARGGRETQYF. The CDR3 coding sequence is TGCAGTGCTAGAGAGGCGCGGGGGGGCCGAGAGACCCAGTACTTC.

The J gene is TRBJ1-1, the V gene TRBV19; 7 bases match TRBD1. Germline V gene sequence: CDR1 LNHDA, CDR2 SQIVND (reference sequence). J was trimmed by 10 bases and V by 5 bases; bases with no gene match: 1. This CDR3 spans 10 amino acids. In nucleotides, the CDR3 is TGTGCCAGTAGTGGGACAGCAGCTTTCTTT. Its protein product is CASSGTAAFF.

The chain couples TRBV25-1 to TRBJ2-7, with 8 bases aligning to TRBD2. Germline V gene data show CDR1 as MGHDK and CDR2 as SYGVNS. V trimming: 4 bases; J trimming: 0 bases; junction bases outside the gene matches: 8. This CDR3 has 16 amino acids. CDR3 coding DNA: TGTGCCAGCAGTGGGGTTTGGAGCGGGAGCTCCTACGAGCAGTACTTC. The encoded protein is CASSGVWSGSSYEQYF.

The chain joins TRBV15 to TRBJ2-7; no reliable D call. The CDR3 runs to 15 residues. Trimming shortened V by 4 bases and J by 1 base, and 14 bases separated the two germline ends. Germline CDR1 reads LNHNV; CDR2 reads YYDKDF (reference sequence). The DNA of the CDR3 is TGTGCCACCAGCAACCGCTCGACCAATTCCTACGAGCAGTACTTC. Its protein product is CATSNRSTNSYEQYF.

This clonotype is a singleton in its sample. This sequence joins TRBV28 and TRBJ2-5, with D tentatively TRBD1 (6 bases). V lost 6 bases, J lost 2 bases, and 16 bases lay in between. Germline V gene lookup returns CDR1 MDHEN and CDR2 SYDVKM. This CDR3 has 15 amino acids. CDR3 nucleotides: TGTGCCAGCAGCCCTGGACAGCTACGACAAGAGACCCAGTACTTC. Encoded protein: CASSPGQLRQETQYF.

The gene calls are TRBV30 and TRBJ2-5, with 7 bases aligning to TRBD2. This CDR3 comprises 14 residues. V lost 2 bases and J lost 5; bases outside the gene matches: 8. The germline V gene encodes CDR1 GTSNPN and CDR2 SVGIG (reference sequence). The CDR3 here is CAWSLGGRAETQYF. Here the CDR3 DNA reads TGTGCCTGGAGTCTGGGCGGGAGAGCCGAGACCCAGTACTTC. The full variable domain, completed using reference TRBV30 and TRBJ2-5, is SQTIHQWPATLVQPVGSPLSLECTVEGTSNPNLYWYRQAAGRGLQLLFYSVGIGQISSEVPQNLSASRPQDRQFILSSKKLLLSDSGFYLCAWSLGGRAETQYFGPGTRLLVL.

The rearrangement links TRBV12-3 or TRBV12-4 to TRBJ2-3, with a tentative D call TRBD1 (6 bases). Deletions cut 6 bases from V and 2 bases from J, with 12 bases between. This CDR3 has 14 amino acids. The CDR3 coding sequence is TGTGCCAGCAGGGAGACAGGACTCACAGATACGCAGTATTTT. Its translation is CASRETGLTDTQYF.

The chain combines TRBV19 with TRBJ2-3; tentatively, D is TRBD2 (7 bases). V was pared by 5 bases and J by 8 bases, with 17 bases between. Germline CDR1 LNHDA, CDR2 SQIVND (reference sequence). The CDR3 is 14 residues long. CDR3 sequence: CASSWNQGGGTQYF. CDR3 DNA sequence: TGTGCCAGTAGTTGGAACCAGGGAGGGGGTACGCAGTATTTT.

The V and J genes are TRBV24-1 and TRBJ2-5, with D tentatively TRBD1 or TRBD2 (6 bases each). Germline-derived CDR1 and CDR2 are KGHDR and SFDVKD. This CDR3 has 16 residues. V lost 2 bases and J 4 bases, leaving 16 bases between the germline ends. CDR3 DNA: TGTGCCACCAGTGATTCCCGGGGGCGGAGGATAGAGACCCAGTACTTC. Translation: CATSDSRGRRIETQYF.

CDR3 in amino acids: CSARDWGLGKNYGYTF. In DNA form, the CDR3 reads TGCAGTGCTAGAGATTGGGGTTTGGGAAAGAACTATGGCTACACCTTC. The chain combines TRBV20-1 with TRBJ1-2, with D hard to call. This CDR3 has 16 amino acids. In germline, CDR1 is DFQATT, CDR2 SNEGSKA (reference sequence). Between the trimmed V and J ends, which lost 0 bases and 2 bases, there was a span of 16 bases.

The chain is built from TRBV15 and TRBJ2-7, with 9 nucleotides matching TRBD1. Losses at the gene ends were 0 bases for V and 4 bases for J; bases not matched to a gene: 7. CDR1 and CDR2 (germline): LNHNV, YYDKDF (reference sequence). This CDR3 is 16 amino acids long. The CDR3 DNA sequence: TGTGCCACCAGCAGAGATCTCAACAGGGGGCAGTACGAGCAGTACTTC. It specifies CATSRDLNRGQYEQYF.